The clone carrying this T cell receptor (beta chain) is classed as medium-sized (0.01 to 0.1%). This library used roughly 400 ng RNA and molecular barcoded adaptors spanning alpha/delta and beta/gamma chains. MiXCR, applied by TCRdb to the reads, yields one record per CDR3 protein. The table records some 43,000 distinct CDR3 sequences, around 15% of them present only once. The germline gives CDR1 MNHEY, CDR2 SVGAGI. The CDR3 has 12 residues. Trimming shortened V by 7 bases and J by 4 bases, and 10 bases separated the two germline ends. Bone marrow was sampled from every patient at the time of active disease. This entry belongs to a study of read filtering for tumor transcriptome and immune sequencing. Study information: DNase treatment preceded whole-transcriptome library preparation. TCR-mapped reads were about 4.05 to 10.27 million with IR-seq versus roughly 85 to 1,300 with RNA-seq.

The sample was a population of CD138-negative cells sorted from bone marrow. This sequence was found in a donor at least 40 years old with multiple myeloma. The V and J genes are TRBV6-5 and TRBJ1-1, with TRBD1 as a possible D gene (5 bases). The CDR3 region is CASNTGSTEAFF. CDR3 nucleotide sequence: TGTGCCAGCAACACAGGTAGCACTGAAGCTTTCTTT.